Listed here are 19 T cell receptor beta chains from one sample, sequenced in a study of graft-versus-host responses after intestinal transplantation. The table came from immunoSEQ multiplex PCR; TCRdb's copy has only in-frame clones and leaves some out. The data hold 90,000 to 120,000 clones, with 87% observed a single time. No antigen has been assigned to these receptors. The source material was unstimulated CD4+ T cells sorted from spleen or lymph node cells, sampled before transplant. The source of these receptors is a human donor who was the organ donor for an intestinal transplant.

In this sample, this clone turned up once. This chain joins TRBV9 and TRBJ2-7, with TRBD2 as a possible D gene (6 bases). Germline V lookup: CDR1 SGDLS, CDR2 YYNGEE. The CDR3 has 14 amino acids. Trimming removed 3 bases at V and 7 bases at J, with 17 bases between. In DNA form, the CDR3 reads TGTGCCAGCAGCGCCGGTTCTAGCGCTAGGGAGCAGTACTTC. This codes for CASSAGSSAREQYF.

This sequence joins TRBV5-1 and TRBJ2-3; 13 positions match TRBD2. The CDR3 loop spans 17 amino acids. Per the germline V gene, CDR1 is SGHRS and CDR2 is YFSETQ. V lost 4 bases, J lost 2 bases, and 7 bases stayed unmatched. CDR3 amino acids: CASSAGGTSGNTDTQYF. In nucleotides, the CDR3 is TGCGCCAGCAGCGCTGGAGGGACTAGCGGGAACACAGATACGCAGTATTTT.

The genes are TRBV5-6 and TRBJ2-2, with 7 bases that match TRBD1. Germline V gene lookup returns CDR1 SGHDT and CDR2 YYEEEE. There are 16 residues in the CDR3. V lost 5 bases, J lost 4 bases, and 11 bases stayed unmatched. CDR3 sequence reads: CASSQLQGSRTGELFF. The CDR3 DNA sequence: TGTGCCAGCAGTCAATTACAGGGGAGTCGCACCGGGGAGCTGTTTTTT.

V usage is TRBV5-1 and J usage is TRBJ2-3; no clear D gene. Between the trimmed V and J ends, which lost 0 bases and 1 base, there was a span of 6 bases. The germline V gene encodes CDR1 SGHRS and CDR2 YFSETQ. The CDR3 is made up of 14 amino acids. The CDR3 region is CASSLDSGTDTQYF. The CDR3 region has the DNA TGCGCCAGCAGCTTGGACAGCGGCACAGATACGCAGTATTTT.

This chain connects TRBV11-2 to TRBJ1-1; no reliable D call. In germline, CDR1 is SGHAT, CDR2 FQNNGV. Trimming stripped 2 bases from V and 2 bases from J, with 15 bases between. This CDR3 contains 16 residues. Here the CDR3 reads CASSLLFIGHNTEAFF. In DNA form, the CDR3 reads TGTGCCAGCAGCTTACTGTTCATAGGGCACAACACTGAAGCTTTCTTT.

The chain joins TRBV14 to TRBJ2-1; 8 nucleotides match TRBD2. Germline V gives CDR1 SGHDN, CDR2 FVKESK. The CDR3 runs to 15 residues. Trimming removed 0 bases from V and 9 bases from J; junction bases left unmatched: 7. The CDR3 DNA reads as TGTGCCAGCAGCCAAGATTCGCGGGGGGCAGGTGAGCAGTTCTTC. Protein product: CASSQDSRGAGEQFF.

The chain links TRBV7-9 to TRBJ2-1; D call uncertain. The ends were cut back, 7 bases at V and 9 bases at J, with 16 bases in the middle. The CDR3 contains 13 residues. Per germline, CDR1 SEHNR and CDR2 FQNEAQ (reference sequence). The CDR3 coding sequence is TGTGCCAGCATCCTGACCGAAGGCACTGAGCAGTTCTTC. This gives the protein CASILTEGTEQFF.

Note on this clone: Compared with germline, one end of the junction differs, possibly owing to a read error. The gene calls are TRBV7-9 and TRBJ2-2; maybe TRBD2 (6 bases). CDR1 is SEHNR and CDR2 is FQNEAQ in the germline V gene (reference sequence). This CDR3 contains 18 residues. CDR3 loop: CASSSRVRRGRNIGELFF. For the CDR3, the DNA is TGTGCCAGCAGCTCCCGCGTTCGGCGGGGACGGAACATCGGGGAGCTGTTTTTT.

V gene TRBV6-6 combines with J gene TRBJ2-2; TRBD2 matches 8 bases. This CDR3 spans 16 amino acids. Trimming took 5 bases from V and 1 from J; bases not matched to a gene: 6. CDR1 is MNHNY, CDR2 SVGAGI, per germline (reference sequence). The CDR3 DNA follows: TGTGCCAGCAGTACAGCGGGAGAGAAGAACACCGGGGAGCTGTTTTTT. Its protein is CASSTAGEKNTGELFF.

This chain joins TRBV5-1 and TRBJ2-3; unclear D gene. The CDR3 is made up of 13 amino acids. Looked up from germline, CDR1 is SGHRS and CDR2 is YFSETQ. V lost 3 bases and J 2 bases, leaving 7 bases between the germline ends. The CDR3: CASSSGYTDTQYF. The CDR3 DNA reads as TGCGCCAGCAGCTCTGGATACACAGATACGCAGTATTTT.

V and J are TRBV5-1 and TRBJ2-3; TRBD2 matches 9 bases. V shed 3 bases, J shed 4 bases, and the junction held 15 bases outside the gene matches. CDR3 length: 18 amino acids. Germline assignment: CDR1 SGHRS and CDR2 YFSETQ. This CDR3 is CASSSPGLGGGGADTQYF. The CDR3 nucleotides are TGCGCCAGCAGCTCGCCCGGTCTAGGCGGGGGGGGAGCAGATACGCAGTATTTT.

In regard to this clone: At one end the junction does not follow the germline gene, possibly because of a read error. The chain couples TRBV6-1 to TRBJ1-1, with TRBD1 identical over 10 bases. The CDR3 sequence is 18 residues long. Germline CDR1 is MNHNS and CDR2 is SASEGT. The CDR3 bases are TGTGCCAGCAGCGAAGACGACAGGGGGCTAATGGTGGGCACTGAAGCTTTCTTT. Its protein is CASSEDDRGLMVGTEAFF.

This clone was seen a handful of times. This rearrangement joins TRBV19 to TRBJ2-7; D is unclear. The CDR3 consists of 12 residues. V lost 5 bases to trimming and J lost 4 bases, with 9 bases between them. Per the germline V gene, CDR1 is LNHDA and CDR2 is SQIVND (reference sequence). The CDR3 DNA follows: TGTGCCAGTAGTCCCCGCGGATACGAGCAGTACTTC. Translation gives CASSPRGYEQYF.

Only a few counts were recorded for this clone. The chain carries TRBV27 and TRBJ2-2; weak D call: TRBD1 (6 bases). In germline, CDR1 is MNHEY, CDR2 SMNVEV (reference sequence). V was pared by 3 bases and J by 5 bases, with 10 bases between. The CDR3 runs to 14 residues. In DNA, the CDR3 is TGTGCCAGCAGTTTTACAGGGTGGACCGGGGAGCTGTTTTTT. It codes for CASSFTGWTGELFF.

The CDR3 nucleotides are TGTGCCAGCAGCTTGACTAGCGGGAGCTCTGGGGCCAACGTCCTGACTTTC. It translates to CASSLTSGSSGANVLTF. This sequence joins TRBV7-2 and TRBJ2-6; TRBD2 agrees at 12 bases. V shed 3 bases, J shed 0 bases, and the junction held 0 bases outside the gene matches. This CDR3 has 17 residues. The germline V gene encodes CDR1 SGHTA and CDR2 FQGNSA.

In DNA, the CDR3 is TGCGCCAGCAGCCCTGACCGGAGTTCTGGTCGCTACACCTTC. Translating gives CASSPDRSSGRYTF. This rearrangement joins TRBV5-1 to TRBJ1-2, with D unresolved. V lost 4 bases and J lost 9, with 19 bases in between. This CDR3 contains 14 residues. Germline V CDR1 and CDR2: SGHRS, YFSETQ.

This chain uses TRBV4-2 with TRBJ2-7; 12 nucleotides line up with TRBD2. The germline V gene has CDR1 LGHNA and CDR2 YNFKEQ. The length of the CDR3 is 16 residues. V trimming: 1 base; J trimming: 3 bases; junction bases outside the gene matches: 4. The CDR3 DNA sequence: TGTGCCAGCAGCCAAGGGACTAGCGGGGAAATCTACGAGCAGTACTTC. Its protein product is CASSQGTSGEIYEQYF.

The chain has TRBV10-2 and TRBJ1-2; no firm D call. From germline, CDR1 is WSHSY and CDR2 SAAADI. Deletions cut 10 bases from V and 8 bases from J, with 17 bases between. This CDR3 comprises 12 residues. Written as DNA, the CDR3 is TGCGCCATCCGGACGGGAAGTGGAGGCTACACCTTC. It encodes CAIRTGSGGYTF.

The chain recombines TRBV19 with TRBJ1-1, with 7 bases fitting TRBD1. Germline V gene lookup returns CDR1 LNHDA and CDR2 SQIVND (reference sequence). After removal of 10 bases from V and 0 bases from J, the junction contained 8 bases not matched to a gene. This CDR3 is 14 amino acids long. The CDR3 region has the DNA TGTGCCACTAAACCGACAGGGATGAACACTGAAGCTTTCTTT. Protein product: CATKPTGMNTEAFF.